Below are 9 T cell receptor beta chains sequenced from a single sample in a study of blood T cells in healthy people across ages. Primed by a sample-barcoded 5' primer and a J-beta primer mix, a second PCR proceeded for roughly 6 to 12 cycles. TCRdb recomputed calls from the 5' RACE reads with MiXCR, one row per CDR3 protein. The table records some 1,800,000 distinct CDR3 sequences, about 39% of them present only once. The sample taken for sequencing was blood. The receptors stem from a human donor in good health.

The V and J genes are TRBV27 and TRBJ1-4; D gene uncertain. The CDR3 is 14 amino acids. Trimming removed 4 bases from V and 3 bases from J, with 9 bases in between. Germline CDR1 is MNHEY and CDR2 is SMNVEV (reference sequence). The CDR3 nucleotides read TGTGCCAGCAGTTGTGGGCTTCCTAATGAAAAACTGTTTTTT. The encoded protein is CASSCGLPNEKLFF.

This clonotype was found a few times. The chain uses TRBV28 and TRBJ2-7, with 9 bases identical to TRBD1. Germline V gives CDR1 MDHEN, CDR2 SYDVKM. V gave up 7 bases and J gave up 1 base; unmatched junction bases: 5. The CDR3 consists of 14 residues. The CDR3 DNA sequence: TGTGCCAGCAAGACAGGGGGGGTGTCCTACGAGCAGTACTTC. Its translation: CASKTGGVSYEQYF.

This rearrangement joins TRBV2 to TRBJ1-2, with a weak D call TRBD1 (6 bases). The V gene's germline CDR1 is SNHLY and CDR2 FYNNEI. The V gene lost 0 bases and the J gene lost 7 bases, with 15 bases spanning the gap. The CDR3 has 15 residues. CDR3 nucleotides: TGTGCCAGCAGTGAAGCCGCAGGGGTCGGGAGTGGCTACACCTTC. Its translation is CASSEAAGVGSGYTF.

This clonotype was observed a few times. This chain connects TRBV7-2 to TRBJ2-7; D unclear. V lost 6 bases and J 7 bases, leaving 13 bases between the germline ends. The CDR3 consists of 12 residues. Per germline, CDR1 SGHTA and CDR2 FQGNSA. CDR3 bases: TGTGCCAGCAGTTTGGGCTTCCTGGAGCAGTACTTC. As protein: CASSLGFLEQYF.

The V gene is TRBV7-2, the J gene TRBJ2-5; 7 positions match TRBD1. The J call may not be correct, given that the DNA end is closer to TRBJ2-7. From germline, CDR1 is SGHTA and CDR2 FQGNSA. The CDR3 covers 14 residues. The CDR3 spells CASSSRTGFYEQYF. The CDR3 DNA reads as TGTGCCAGCAGCTCCCGGACAGGCTTTTACGAGCAGTACTTC.

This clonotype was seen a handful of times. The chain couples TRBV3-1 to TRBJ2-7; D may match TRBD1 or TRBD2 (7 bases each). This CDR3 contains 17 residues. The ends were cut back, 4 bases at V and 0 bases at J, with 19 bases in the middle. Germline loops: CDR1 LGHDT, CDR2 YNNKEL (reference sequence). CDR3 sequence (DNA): TGTGCCAGCAGCCCAATTCTCCAGGGGGGGTCCTCCTACGAGCAGTACTTC. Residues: CASSPILQGGSSYEQYF.

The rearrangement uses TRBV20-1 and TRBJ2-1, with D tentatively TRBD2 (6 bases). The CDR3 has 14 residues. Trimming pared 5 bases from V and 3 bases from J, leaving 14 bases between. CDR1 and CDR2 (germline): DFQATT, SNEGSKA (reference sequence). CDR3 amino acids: CSAVPGVYYNEQFF. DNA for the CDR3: TGCAGTGCTGTACCGGGAGTTTACTACAATGAGCAGTTCTTC.

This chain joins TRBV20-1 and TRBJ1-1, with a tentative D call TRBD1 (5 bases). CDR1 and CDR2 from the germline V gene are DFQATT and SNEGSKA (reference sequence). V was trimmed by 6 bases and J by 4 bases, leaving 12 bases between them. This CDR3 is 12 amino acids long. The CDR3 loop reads CSADSGTTEAFF. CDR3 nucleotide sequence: TGCAGTGCCGATTCAGGGACCACTGAAGCTTTCTTT.

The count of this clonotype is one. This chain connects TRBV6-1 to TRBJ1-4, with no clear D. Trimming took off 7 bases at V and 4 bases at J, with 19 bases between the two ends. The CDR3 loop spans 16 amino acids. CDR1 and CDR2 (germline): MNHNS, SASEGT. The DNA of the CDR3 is TGTGCCAGCACCCTAAGTGGTCTCTACCTTAATGAAAAACTGTTTTTT. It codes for CASTLSGLYLNEKLFF.